This T cell receptor beta chain appears in the sequencing data of a study of cytomegalovirus exposure and HLA in healthy donors. This clone appeared a single time. The repertoire was sequenced with immunoSEQ multiplex PCR; TCRdb's copy has only in-frame clones and lacks some. The sample gives 85,000 to 95,000 clones, roughly 97% of which show up once; roughly 0.8% is in the top ten. Germline loops: CDR1 MGHRA, CDR2 YSYEKL. V dropped 1 base and J dropped 5; count of bases not matched to a gene: 9. The CDR3 runs 16 residues. The J gene is TRBJ2-7, the V gene TRBV4-1; 9 bases line up with TRBD1. This TCR was recovered from a young man in good health and CMV-seronegative. Material for sequencing was PBMCs. The CDR3 here is CASSQVLTGGLHEQYF. The DNA of the CDR3 is TGCGCCAGCAGCCAAGTTTTAACAGGGGGCTTACACGAGCAGTACTTC.